Listed below are T cell receptor delta chains from one sample, sequenced in a study of γδ T cells in repeated Plasmodium falciparum infection. TCRdb reanalysed the multiplex PCR reads via CATT. The data show around 50,000 delta-chain clones, approximately 1.8% seen once. The sequenced material came from gamma-delta T cells from blood. The source is a pool of human donors (malaria-infected and uninfected, not separated). Both conserved end residues are part of each CDR3. Each record gives: CDR3 length, clone size, D gene, J gene, V gene, CDR3 protein, CDR3 DNA. D genes are given only for firm matches. A clone size is listed for some rows: how often the clone was seen (once, few, many), or a class if it is expanded.

length: 19
size: many
D: TRDD3
J: TRDJ1
V: TRDV1
CDR3: CALGELEGVLRAGDTKLIF
DNA: TGTGCTCTTGGGGAACTAGAGGGGGTTTTAAGGGCGGGGGATACAAAACTCATCTTT

length: 22
size: many
D: TRDD3
J: TRDJ1
V: TRDV1
CDR3: CALGEGREHYWGIKPYTDKLIF
DNA: TGTGCTCTTGGGGAAGGGAGAGAGCACTACTGGGGGATAAAACCCTACACCGATAAACTCATCTTT

length: 15
size: many
D: TRDD3
J: TRDJ1
V: TRDV2
CDR3: CACDPLLGDTDKLIF
DNA: TGTGCCTGTGACCCTTTACTGGGGGACACCGATAAACTCATCTTT

length: 25
size: many
D: TRDD2
J: TRDJ1
V: TRDV1
CDR3: CALGEPAFLHRGDVLYGTHTDKLIF
DNA: TGTGCTCTTGGGGAACCGGCCTTCCTACACCGGGGGGACGTGCTTTACGGGACCCACACCGATAAACTCATCTTT

length: 16
size: many
D: .
J: TRDJ1
V: TRDV3
CDR3: CAFSSRAIVYTDKLIF
DNA: TGTGCCTTTAGTTCACGGGCTATCGTGTACACCGATAAACTCATCTTT

length: 16
size: many
D: TRDD3
J: TRDJ1
V: TRDV1
CDR3: CALGALGDQYTDKLIF
DNA: TGTGCTCTTGGGGCACTGGGGGACCAGTACACCGATAAACTCATCTTT

length: 22
size: medium-sized
D: TRDD3
J: TRDJ1
V: TRDV1
CDR3: CALGELQILFGYWGIYTDKLIF
DNA: TGTGCTCTTGGGGAACTACAGATCCTATTTGGCTACTGGGGGATATACACCGATAAACTCATCTTT

length: 23
size: many
D: TRDD3
J: TRDJ1
V: TRDV1
CDR3: CALGEQIPVLGDIPWVYTDKLIF
DNA: TGTGCTCTTGGGGAACAAATCCCTGTACTGGGGGATATACCATGGGTTTACACCGATAAACTCATCTTT

length: 19
size: many
D: TRDD3
J: TRDJ1
V: TRDV1
CDR3: CALGEIEEPLNWGIDKLIF
DNA: TGTGCTCTTGGGGAAATCGAAGAGCCCCTCAACTGGGGGATAGATAAACTCATCTTT

length: 25
size: many
D: .
J: TRDJ1
V: TRDV1
CDR3: CALGEGARWFLPLLPGRSYTDKLIF
DNA: TGTGCTCTTGGGGAAGGAGCCCGGTGGTTCCTCCCTCTTCTCCCTGGGAGGTCCTACACCGATAAACTCATCTTT

length: 16
size: many
D: TRDD3
J: TRDJ2
V: TRAV29/DV5
CDR3: CAATQLPVLGQAQLFF
DNA: TGTGCAGCTACCCAGCTACCGGTACTGGGGCAGGCACAACTCTTCTTT

length: 18
size: medium-sized
D: TRDD3
J: TRDJ1
V: TRDV1
CDR3: CALGEQPYWGTHTDKLIF
DNA: TGTGCTCTTGGGGAACAACCGTACTGGGGGACCCACACCGATAAACTCATCTTT

length: 24
size: many
D: TRDD3
J: TRDJ1
V: TRDV1
CDR3: CALGETPSPYWGMMLPFYTDKLIF
DNA: TGTGCTCTTGGGGAAACGCCTTCACCGTACTGGGGGATGATGTTGCCGTTCTACACCGATAAACTCATCTTT

length: 23
size: many
D: TRDD3
J: TRDJ1
V: TRDV1
CDR3: CALGEHLLPNTTGGYRGGDKLIF
DNA: TGTGCTCTTGGGGAGCACCTTCTCCCCAACACAACTGGGGGATACCGGGGGGGCGATAAACTCATCTTT

length: 22
size: many
D: TRDD3
J: TRDJ2
V: TRDV1
CDR3: CALGEGRLPWGDTHSLTAQLFF
DNA: TGTGCTCTTGGGGAAGGGCGACTCCCTTGGGGGGATACGCATTCTTTGACAGCACAACTCTTCTTT

length: 26
size: medium-sized
D: TRDD3
J: TRDJ1
V: TRDV1
CDR3: CALGAGFQVYYEFYWGIRGGTDKLIF
DNA: TGTGCTCTTGGGGCAGGGTTTCAGGTCTACTACGAATTTTACTGGGGGATACGCGGGGGCACCGATAAACTCATCTTT

length: 24
size: many
D: TRDD3
J: TRDJ1
V: TRDV1
CDR3: CALGELSLWVSHTFWGYYTDKLIF
DNA: TGTGCTCTTGGGGAACTAAGTCTTTGGGTATCCCACACCTTCTGGGGGTACTACACCGATAAACTCATCTTT

length: 15
size: many
D: TRDD3
J: TRDJ1
V: TRDV1
CDR3: CALFPTGGATDKLIF
DNA: TGTGCTCTCTTCCCTACTGGGGGAGCTACCGATAAACTCATCTTT

length: 18
size: many
D: .
J: TRDJ1
V: TRDV2
CDR3: CACDRLRYRETHTDKLIF
DNA: TGTGCCTGTGACAGACTGAGATATAGGGAGACGCACACCGATAAACTCATCTTT

length: 10
size: few
D: .
J: TRDJ1
V: TRDV1
CDR3: CALGTDKLIF
DNA: TGTGCTTTGGGCACCGATAAACTCATCTTT

length: 21
size: .
D: .
J: TRDJ1
V: TRDV1
CDR3: CALERPLPDDTHRNTSDKLIF
DNA: TGTGCTCTTGAAAGGCCACTTCCTGACGATACGCACCGCAATACCTCCGATAAACTCATCTTT

length: 14
size: medium-sized
D: TRDD3
J: TRDJ1
V: TRDV2
CDR3: CACDTLGDSDKLIF
DNA: TGTGCCTGTGACACCCTGGGGGATTCCGATAAACTCATCTTT

length: 16
size: many
D: TRDD3
J: TRDJ1
V: TRDV2
CDR3: CACSVLGDTDTDKLIF
DNA: TGTGCCTGTAGCGTACTGGGGGATACTGACACCGATAAACTCATCTTT

length: 19
size: .
D: TRDD3
J: TRDJ1
V: TRDV1
CDR3: CALGELSHNWGIRNDKLIF
DNA: TGTGCTCTTGGGGAACTCTCTCACAACTGGGGGATACGAAACGATAAACTCATCTTT

length: 24
size: many
D: .
J: TRDJ1
V: TRDV2
CDR3: CACDTVLPTSPTTGGLNYTDKLIF
DNA: TGTGCCTGTGACACCGTCCTTCCTACTTCCCCGACCACTGGGGGATTAAATTACACCGATAAACTCATCTTT

length: 20
size: medium-sized
D: TRDD3
J: TRDJ1
V: TRDV1
CDR3: CALGKRTVLGIPGYTDKLIF
DNA: TGTGCTCTTGGGAAACGAACGGTCCTGGGGATACCTGGGTACACCGATAAACTCATCTTT

length: 18
size: many
D: .
J: TRDJ1
V: TRAV36/DV7
CDR3: CAVEVRLTGYAYTDKLIF
DNA: TGTGCTGTGGAGGTCCGCCTTACGGGCTACGCCTACACCGATAAACTCATCTTT

length: 21
size: many
D: .
J: TRDJ1
V: TRDV1
CDR3: CALGELGAWGIPKIGSYKLIF
DNA: TGTGCTCTTGGGGAACTAGGAGCCTGGGGCATACCTAAAATAGGTTCCTATAAACTCATCTTT

length: 16
size: many
D: TRDD3
J: TRDJ1
V: TRDV2
CDR3: CACDGLGDTRTDKLIF
DNA: TGTGCCTGTGACGGTCTGGGGGATACCCGCACCGATAAACTCATCTTT

length: 21
size: large
D: TRDD3
J: TRDJ3
V: TRDV2
CDR3: CACDTLLGDTRSSWDTRQMFF
DNA: TGTGCCTGTGACACTTTACTGGGGGATACACGATCCTCCTGGGACACCCGACAGATGTTTTTC

length: 23
size: many
D: TRDD3
J: TRDJ2
V: TRDV1
CDR3: CALGELESLSYVYWGPVTAQLFF
DNA: TGTGCTCTTGGGGAACTAGAATCTCTTTCCTATGTGTACTGGGGGCCCGTGACAGCACAACTCTTCTTT

length: 18
size: medium-sized
D: TRDD3
J: TRDJ1
V: TRDV2
CDR3: CACEPIRILGADTDKLIF
DNA: TGTGCCTGTGAACCCATCAGGATACTGGGGGCCGACACCGATAAACTCATCTTT

length: 16
size: many
D: .
J: TRDJ1
V: TRDV1
CDR3: CALGELRNMFPPEDIF
DNA: TGTGCTCTTGGGGAACTGAGGAACATGTTCCCGCCCGAAGATATCTTT

length: 19
size: many
D: TRDD3
J: TRDJ1
V: TRDV1
CDR3: CALGEVSSGYWGILGKLIF
DNA: TGTGCTCTTGGGGAAGTTTCCTCCGGGTACTGGGGGATACTCGGTAAACTCATCTTT

length: 18
size: many
D: .
J: TRDJ1
V: TRDV1
CDR3: CALGERAASPKYTDKLIF
DNA: TGTGCTCTTGGGGAACGGGCTGCGTCACCTAAGTACACCGATAAACTCATCTTT

length: 17
size: many
D: .
J: TRDJ1
V: TRDV1
CDR3: CALGERDGGSYTDKLIF
DNA: TGTGCTCTTGGGGAAAGAGATGGGGGTTCGTACACCGATAAACTCATCTTT

length: 19
size: many
D: TRDD3
J: TRDJ1
V: TRDV1
CDR3: CALGSPMGDWGFYTDKLIF
DNA: TGTGCTCTTGGTTCCCCAATGGGCGACTGGGGATTTTACACCGATAAACTCATCTTT

length: 18
size: many
D: .
J: TRDJ1
V: TRDV1
CDR3: CALGEVGGIPSYTDKLIF
DNA: TGTGCTCTTGGGGAAGTGGGAGGGATCCCATCCTACACCGATAAACTCATCTTT

length: 19
size: many
D: TRDD3
J: TRDJ1
V: TRDV1
CDR3: CALGELPYWGIHYTDKLIF
DNA: TGTGCTCTTGGGGAACTCCCGTACTGGGGGATACATTACACCGATAAACTCATCTTT

length: 22
size: many
D: .
J: TRDJ2
V: TRDV1
CDR3: CALGEAQLPTFGWGLVGAQLFF
DNA: TGTGCTCTTGGGGAAGCGCAGCTTCCTACGTTTGGCTGGGGGTTAGTTGGAGCACAACTCTTCTTT

length: 17
size: large
D: TRDD3
J: TRDJ1
V: TRDV1
CDR3: CALGVPTNLGDLDKLIF
DNA: TGTGCTCTTGGCGTCCCTACAAACCTGGGGGACCTCGATAAACTCATCTTT

length: 22
size: many
D: TRDD3
J: TRDJ1
V: TRDV1
CDR3: CALGEPNQFRPSAWGYITKLIF
DNA: TGTGCTCTTGGGGAACCCAACCAATTCCGCCCCAGCGCCTGGGGGTATATTACAAAACTCATCTTT